Here is one TCR beta chain with its context. Antigen specificity is unknown. At the DNA level, this CDR3 is encoded by other sequences in the same sample as well. This entry is derived from a study of persistence of HIV-infected CD4 T cells. Overall study results and limits: Proviral oligoclonality tracked with TCR oligoclonality within the same sorted cells. Degenerate expanded CDR3beta sequences were enriched among CMV- and Gag-responding cells.

This was the immunoSEQ version 4 assay in survey mode. Template was genomic DNA at 7.5 to 10 ng/uL, with up to roughly 1 ug used per sample. Measured with immunoSEQ multiplex PCR; TCRdb has only the in-frame clones, and not every one. Seen here are approximately 65,000 clones, roughly 75% observed once, and the top ten hold 1.5% to 2%. An overlapping HIV-1 Gag peptide pool stimulated these cells at 1 ug/peptide/mL. CD40L-negative CD69-negative CD45RO-high memory CD4+ T cells were sorted as populations depleted of antigen-responding cells. Suppressive ART was started during chronic HIV-1 infection in these adults. Per germline, CDR1 SGDLS and CDR2 YYNGEE. The CDR3 contains 13 residues. Deletions cut 4 bases from V and 7 bases from J, with 9 bases between.

The TCR comes from an adult man with HIV who was CMV-seropositive. The chain has TRBV9 and TRBJ1-6, with D hard to call. The sample was CD4+ T cells sorted from PBMCs after approximately 19-hour stimulation, taken from a patient who received antiretroviral therapy. For the CDR3, the DNA is TGTGCCAGCAGCCCCCGGAGCAATTCACCCCTCCACTTT. Translation gives CASSPRSNSPLHF.